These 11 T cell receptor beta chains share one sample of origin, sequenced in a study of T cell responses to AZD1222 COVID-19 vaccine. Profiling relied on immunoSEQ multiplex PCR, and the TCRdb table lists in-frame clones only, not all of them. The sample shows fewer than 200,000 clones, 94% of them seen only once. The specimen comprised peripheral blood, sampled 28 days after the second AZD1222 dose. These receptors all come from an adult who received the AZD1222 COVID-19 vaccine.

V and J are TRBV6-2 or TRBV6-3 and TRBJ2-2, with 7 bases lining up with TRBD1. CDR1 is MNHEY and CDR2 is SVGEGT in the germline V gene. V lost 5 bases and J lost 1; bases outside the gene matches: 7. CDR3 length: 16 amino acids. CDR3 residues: CASSGLGQMNTGELFF. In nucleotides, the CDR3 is TGTGCCAGCAGTGGCCTGGGACAGATGAACACCGGGGAGCTGTTTTTT.

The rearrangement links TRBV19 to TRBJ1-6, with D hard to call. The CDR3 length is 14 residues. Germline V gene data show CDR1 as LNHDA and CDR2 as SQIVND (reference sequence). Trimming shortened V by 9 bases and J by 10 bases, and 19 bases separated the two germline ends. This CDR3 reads CASGNSVIGSPLHF. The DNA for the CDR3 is TGTGCCAGCGGAAACTCGGTGATTGGATCACCCCTCCACTTT.

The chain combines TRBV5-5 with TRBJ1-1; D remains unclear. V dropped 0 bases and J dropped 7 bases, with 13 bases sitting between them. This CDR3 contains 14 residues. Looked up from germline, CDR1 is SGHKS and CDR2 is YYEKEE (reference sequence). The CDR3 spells CASSLDGPSGEAFF. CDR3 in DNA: TGTGCCAGCAGCTTGGACGGCCCTTCAGGTGAAGCTTTCTTT.

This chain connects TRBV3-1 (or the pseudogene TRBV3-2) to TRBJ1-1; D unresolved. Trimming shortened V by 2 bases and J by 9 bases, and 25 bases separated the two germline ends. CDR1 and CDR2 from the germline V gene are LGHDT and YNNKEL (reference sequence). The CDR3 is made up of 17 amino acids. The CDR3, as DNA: TGTGCCAGCAGCCAACGTGTCGGCGGAGGGCCGGGCGGGAAAGCTTTCTTT. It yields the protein CASSQRVGGGPGGKAFF.

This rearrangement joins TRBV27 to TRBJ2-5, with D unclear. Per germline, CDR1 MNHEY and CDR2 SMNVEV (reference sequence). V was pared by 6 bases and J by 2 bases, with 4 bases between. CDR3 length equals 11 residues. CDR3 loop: CASREQETQYF. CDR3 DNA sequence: TGTGCCAGCAGAGAACAAGAGACCCAGTACTTC.

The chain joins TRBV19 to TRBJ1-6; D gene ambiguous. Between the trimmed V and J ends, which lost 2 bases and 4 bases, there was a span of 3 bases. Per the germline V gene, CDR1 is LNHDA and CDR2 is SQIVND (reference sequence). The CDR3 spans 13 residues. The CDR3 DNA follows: TGTGCCAGTAGTATACAGTATAATTCACCCCTCCACTTT. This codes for CASSIQYNSPLHF.

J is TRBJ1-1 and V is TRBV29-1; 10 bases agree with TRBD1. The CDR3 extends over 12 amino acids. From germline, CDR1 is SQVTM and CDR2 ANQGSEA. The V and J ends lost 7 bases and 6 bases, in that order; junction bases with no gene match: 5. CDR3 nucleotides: TGCAGCGCGGGACAGGGGTTCGCTGAAGCTTTCTTT. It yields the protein CSAGQGFAEAFF.

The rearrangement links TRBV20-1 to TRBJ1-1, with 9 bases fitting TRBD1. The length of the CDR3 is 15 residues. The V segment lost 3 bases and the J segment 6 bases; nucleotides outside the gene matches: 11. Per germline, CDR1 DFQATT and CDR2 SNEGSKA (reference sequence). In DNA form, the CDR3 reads TGCAGTGCTAGTTTTTTCGGACAGGGGATCCCTGAAGCTTTCTTT. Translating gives CSASFFGQGIPEAFF.

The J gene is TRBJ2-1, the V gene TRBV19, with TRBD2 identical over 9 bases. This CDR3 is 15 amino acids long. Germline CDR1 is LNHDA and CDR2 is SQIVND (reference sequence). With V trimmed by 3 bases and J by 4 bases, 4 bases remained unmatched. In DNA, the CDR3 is TGTGCCAGTAGTATTAGAGCGGGGGGATACAATGAGCAGTTCTTC. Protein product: CASSIRAGGYNEQFF. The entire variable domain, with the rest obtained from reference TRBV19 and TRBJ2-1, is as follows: DGGITQSPKYLFRKEGQNVTLSCEQNLNHDAMYWYRQDPGQGLRLIYYSQIVNDFQKGDIAEGYSVSREKKESFPLTVTSAQKNPTAFYLCASSIRAGGYNEQFFGPGTRLTVL.

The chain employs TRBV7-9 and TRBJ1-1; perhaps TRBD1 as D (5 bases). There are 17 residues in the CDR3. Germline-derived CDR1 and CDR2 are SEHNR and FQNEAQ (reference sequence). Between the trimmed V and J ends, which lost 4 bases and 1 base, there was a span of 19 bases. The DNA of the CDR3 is TGTGCCAGCAGCTCCGGGGCCCCCCCGAGAGGGAACACTGAAGCTTTCTTT. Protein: CASSSGAPPRGNTEAFF. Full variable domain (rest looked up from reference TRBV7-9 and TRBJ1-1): DTGVSQNPRHKITKRGQNVTFRCDPISEHNRLYWYRQTLGQGPEFLTYFQNEAQLEKSRLLSDRFSAERPKGSFSTLEIQRTEQGDSAMYLCASSSGAPPRGNTEAFFGQGTRLTVV.

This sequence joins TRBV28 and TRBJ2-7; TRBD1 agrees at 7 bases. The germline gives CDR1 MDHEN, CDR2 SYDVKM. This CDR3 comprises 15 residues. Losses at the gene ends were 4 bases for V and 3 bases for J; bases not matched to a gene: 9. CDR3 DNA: TGTGCCAGCAGTTCCCGGACAGGAGGATACTACGAGCAGTACTTC. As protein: CASSSRTGGYYEQYF.